The clone carrying this T cell receptor (beta chain) was counted once. This entry comes from a study of CD8 T cells in Susac syndrome. RNA, at 0.5 to 1 ug, was reverse transcribed with random hexamers. MiXCR was run by TCRdb on the immunoSEQ multiplex PCR reads, yielding one entry per CDR3 protein. The sample lists around 300,000 distinct CDR3 sequences, 85% occurring once. This CDR3 has 16 residues. V lost 2 bases, J lost 5 bases, and 19 bases lay in between. Germline loops: CDR1 SQVTM, CDR2 ANQGSEA. CD8+ and CD4+ T cells from blood underwent TCR beta sequencing, which was carried out in a high-throughput format.

Sequencing was done on a sample of CD8+ T cells from PBMCs. The rearrangement joins TRBV29-1 to TRBJ2-1; D might be TRBD2 (6 bases). The source is a human donor with multiple sclerosis. The CDR3 nucleotides read TGCAGCGTTGAAAAATGGGAACTAGCAACGAACAATGAGCAGTTCTTC. The encoded protein is CSVEKWELATNNEQFF.